This TCR beta chain appears in the sequencing data of a study of beta chain features in type 1 diabetes. As regards this clone: Its antigen remains unidentified.

Via the markers CD45RO/CCR7/CD25/CD127/CD95/CD27, stem cell-like memory, regulatory, central memory and naive CD4+ cells were sorted. The CDR3 runs 14 residues. Germline CDR1 is SSHAT and CDR2 is FNYEAQ (reference sequence). Deletions cut 5 bases from V and 3 bases from J, with 13 bases between. General study findings and limits: Moderate but significant shortening of TCRB CDR3s was recorded in all four CD4+ subsets from Type 1 diabetes patients. Junctions at VDJ sites from type 1 diabetes patients had fewer insertions and more deletions.

Sequencing targeted expressed TCRB transcripts, as all isolated RNA had been reverse transcribed. Using immunoSEQ multiplex PCR, the repertoire was profiled, and TCRdb retains in-frame clones only, with some absent. This table holds about 15,000 clones, around 69% found once. Sequencing input: stem cell memory CD4+ T cells from blood. The chain joins TRBV7-7 to TRBJ1-1, with TRBD1 as a possible D gene (6 bases). This clonotype was obtained from a woman under 30 with type 1 diabetes. CDR3 loop: CASSPVGAHTEAFF. CDR3 in DNA: TGTGCCAGCAGCCCGGTGGGGGCCCACACTGAAGCTTTCTTT.